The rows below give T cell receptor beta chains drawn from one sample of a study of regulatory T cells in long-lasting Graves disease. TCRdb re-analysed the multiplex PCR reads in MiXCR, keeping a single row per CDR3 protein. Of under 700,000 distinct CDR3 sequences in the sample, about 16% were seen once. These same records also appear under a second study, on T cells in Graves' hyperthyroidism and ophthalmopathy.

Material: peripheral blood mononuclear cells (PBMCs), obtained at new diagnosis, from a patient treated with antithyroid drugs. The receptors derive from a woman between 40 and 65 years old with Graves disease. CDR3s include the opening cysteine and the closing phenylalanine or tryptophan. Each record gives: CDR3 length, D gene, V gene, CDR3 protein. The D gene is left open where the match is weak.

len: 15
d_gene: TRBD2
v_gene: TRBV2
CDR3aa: CASSPTSGGGGEQFF

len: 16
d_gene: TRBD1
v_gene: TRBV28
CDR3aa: CASSQDLGRGLYEQYF

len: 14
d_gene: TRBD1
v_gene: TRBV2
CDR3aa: CASLDRGGSEKLFF

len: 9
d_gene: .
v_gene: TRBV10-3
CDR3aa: CAIRGGTFF

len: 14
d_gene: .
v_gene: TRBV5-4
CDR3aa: CASSLDSIEEKLFF

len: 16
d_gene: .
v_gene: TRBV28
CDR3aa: CASSLGGAGGNQPQHF

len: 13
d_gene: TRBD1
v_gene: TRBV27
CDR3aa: CATGTGIGTEAFF

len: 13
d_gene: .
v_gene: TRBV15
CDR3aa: CATSRDSPYEQYF

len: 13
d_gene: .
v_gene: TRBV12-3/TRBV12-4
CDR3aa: CASSSTTDTEAFF

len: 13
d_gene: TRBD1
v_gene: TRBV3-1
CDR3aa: CASSHRQGGGYTF

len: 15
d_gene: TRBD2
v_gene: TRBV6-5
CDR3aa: CASSYVGGAGDTQYF

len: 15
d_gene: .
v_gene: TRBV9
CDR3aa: CASSVGQGPNYGYTF

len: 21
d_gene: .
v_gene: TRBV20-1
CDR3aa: CSASSYRILTGALSFNQPQHF

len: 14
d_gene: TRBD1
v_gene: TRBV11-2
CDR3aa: CASRSSGTGNGYTF

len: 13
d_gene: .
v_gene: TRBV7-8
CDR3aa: CASSLAPGDTQYF

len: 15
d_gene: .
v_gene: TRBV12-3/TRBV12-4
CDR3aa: CASSLGSGVGQPQHF

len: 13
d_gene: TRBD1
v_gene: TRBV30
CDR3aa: CARQGNSYNEQFF

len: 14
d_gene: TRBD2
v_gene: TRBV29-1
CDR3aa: CSVSVSGGADTQYF

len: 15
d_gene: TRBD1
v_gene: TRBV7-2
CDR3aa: CASSSPGQGFDEQYF

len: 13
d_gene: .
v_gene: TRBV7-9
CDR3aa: CASSIAGNTEAFF

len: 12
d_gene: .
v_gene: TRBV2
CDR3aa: CASSLDLPEQYF

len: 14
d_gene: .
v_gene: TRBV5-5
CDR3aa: CASSSNRVNTEAFF

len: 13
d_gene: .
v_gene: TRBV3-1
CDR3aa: CASSQVSSYEQYF

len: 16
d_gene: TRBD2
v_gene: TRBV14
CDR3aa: CASSQRLAGGYNEQFF

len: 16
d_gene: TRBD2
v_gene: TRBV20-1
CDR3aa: CSARDRIAGVTGELFF

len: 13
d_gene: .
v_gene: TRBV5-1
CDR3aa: CASSRSGANVLTF

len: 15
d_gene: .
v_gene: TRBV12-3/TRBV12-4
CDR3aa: CASSPSGRGADEQYF

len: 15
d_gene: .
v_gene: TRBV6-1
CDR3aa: CASSETGGTWEGYTF

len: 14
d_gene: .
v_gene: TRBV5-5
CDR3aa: CASTTAPGAYEQYF

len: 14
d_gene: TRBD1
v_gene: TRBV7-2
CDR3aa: CASSPDRFSYEQYF

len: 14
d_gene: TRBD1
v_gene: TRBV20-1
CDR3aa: CSAMRQGWSETQYF

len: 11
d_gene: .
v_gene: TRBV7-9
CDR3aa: CASSSPGDQYF

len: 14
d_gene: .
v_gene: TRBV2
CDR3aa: CASSVSTVNQPQHF

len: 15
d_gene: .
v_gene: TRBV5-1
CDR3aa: CASSLTGWGHNEQFF

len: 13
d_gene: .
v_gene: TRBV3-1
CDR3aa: CASSHPGNNEQFF

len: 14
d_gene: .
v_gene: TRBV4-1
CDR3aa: CASSQVRTGQPQHF

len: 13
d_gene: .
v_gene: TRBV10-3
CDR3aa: CAITSGSANEQFF

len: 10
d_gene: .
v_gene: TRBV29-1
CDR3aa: CSGDGYGYTF

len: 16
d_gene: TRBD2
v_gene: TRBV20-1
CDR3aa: CSASPTSGGWGDTQYF

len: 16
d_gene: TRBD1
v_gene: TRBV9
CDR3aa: CASSTHRDRAGNEQFF

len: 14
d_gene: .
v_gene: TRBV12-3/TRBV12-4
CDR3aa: CASSPNVPNTEAFF

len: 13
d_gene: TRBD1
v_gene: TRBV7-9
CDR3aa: CASTDRPNSPLHF